This T cell receptor beta chain stems from a study of T cell responses to AZD1222 COVID-19 vaccine. Study context: The analysis combined second doses at about 4 or about 12 weeks.

The CDR3 is made up of 13 amino acids. Germline V gene data show CDR1 as MGHRA and CDR2 as YSYEKL. Study-level results: Vaccine-related CD4 TCRs covered spike, predominating at 160-218 and 743-854.

Measured with immunoSEQ multiplex PCR; TCRdb has only the in-frame clones, and not every one. The sample contains 100,000 to 150,000 clones, roughly 88% of which appear only once. A single count supports this clone. Its cognate antigen is unknown. The junction differs from germline at one of its ends, possibly a read error. The source is an adult in good health. This material consisted of peripheral blood, taken on day 0 of AZD1222 vaccination. V usage is TRBV4-1 and J usage is TRBJ2-3, with 8 bases that match TRBD2. The CDR3 nucleotides read TGCGCCAGCAGCAACGAACCGGGACTAGTCCCCAATTTT. It codes for CASSNEPGLVPNF.